The entry that follows covers one T cell receptor beta chain sequence. Its specificity is not known. The CDR3 is 15 residues long. Germline CDR1 reads SGHTA; CDR2 reads FQGNSA. Unmatched junction bases numbered 7, after V lost 7 bases and J lost 4 bases. This entry belongs to a study of T cell responses to AZD1222 COVID-19 vaccine. Study-wide results and limits: CD4 TCRs covered the whole spike, strongest at regions 160-218 and 743-854. Vaccination with two AZD1222 doses was followed by a rise in Spike-specific TCR breadth and depth.

Measured with immunoSEQ multiplex PCR; TCRdb has only the in-frame clones, and not every one. The sample carries just under 90,000 clones, approximately 90% recorded once. The starting material was peripheral blood, obtained 28 days after the second AZD1222 dose. V and J are TRBV7-2 and TRBJ2-1, with TRBD1 matching over 10 bases. The receptor was derived from an adult who received the AZD1222 COVID-19 vaccine. Here the CDR3 reads CASNRWDRGYNEQFF. As DNA, the CDR3 is TGTGCCAGCAACCGTTGGGACAGGGGATACAATGAGCAGTTCTTC. Using reference TRBV7-2 and TRBJ2-1 for the parts outside the CDR3, the full variable domain is GAGVSQSPSNKVTEKGKDVELRCDPISGHTALYWYRQSLGQGLEFLIYFQGNSAPDKSGLPSDRFSAERTGGSVSTLTIQRTQQEDSAVYLCASNRWDRGYNEQFFGPGTRLTVL.